This record concerns one T cell receptor beta chain sequence. Its antigen remains unknown. The CDR3 consists of 16 residues. V dropped 4 bases and J dropped 2; count of bases not matched to a gene: 8. CDR1 and CDR2 from the germline V gene are SQVTM and ANQGSEA. These data originate in a study of identical twins. Findings and caveats of the study: The analysis was cross-sectional rather than longitudinal within donors. When twins shared out-of-frame alpha sequences, those sequences had excess low generation probability.

One entry per CDR3 protein results from TCRdb running MiXCR on the 5' RACE reads. The repertoire includes roughly 260,000 distinct CDR3 sequences, approximately 6.8% of them detected once, and roughly 5.4% sits in the top ten. Healthy Caucasians supplied all donations. A further study also used this sample, focusing on yellow fever vaccine responses in identical twins. That publication notes: Twins' T cell vaccine responses reportedly looked partly convergent, partly personalized.

The sequence was collected from a woman under 30 in good health. The specimen was CD8+ T cells sorted from blood. The rearrangement uses TRBV29-1 and TRBJ2-1; 10 bases are shared with TRBD1. CDR3 residues: CSVAGVTGGTYNEQFF. CDR3 coding DNA: TGCAGCGTTGCCGGAGTGACAGGGGGCACCTACAATGAGCAGTTCTTC.